Below, one T cell receptor (beta chain) is given with its context. The antigen is not known. Germline CDR1 reads SGHKS; CDR2 reads YYEKEE (reference sequence). Trimming took 3 bases from V and 0 from J, leaving 16 bases between them. The CDR3 totals 16 residues. Sequencing was performed with immunoSEQ multiplex PCR; in TCRdb, only in-frame clones are kept and a portion is missing. In the table there are about 53,000 clones, approximately 86% of which are singletons. This sample was included in a study of T cells after posttransplantation cyclophosphamide. Study outcomes and limitations: Later post-transplant blood repertoires were often dominated by donor CD8+ memory clones. After PTCy, TRB diversity resembled that of CNI/methotrexate controls.

This clonotype was obtained from a young man with a blood cancer, CMV-positive, and with a related stem cell donor. Material: PBMCs. The chain combines TRBV5-5 with TRBJ2-7; possibly TRBD2 for D (6 bases). CDR3 bases: TGTGCCAGCAGCTACGCATCTGCGGGGACCTCCTACGAGCAGTACTTC. As protein: CASSYASAGTSYEQYF.